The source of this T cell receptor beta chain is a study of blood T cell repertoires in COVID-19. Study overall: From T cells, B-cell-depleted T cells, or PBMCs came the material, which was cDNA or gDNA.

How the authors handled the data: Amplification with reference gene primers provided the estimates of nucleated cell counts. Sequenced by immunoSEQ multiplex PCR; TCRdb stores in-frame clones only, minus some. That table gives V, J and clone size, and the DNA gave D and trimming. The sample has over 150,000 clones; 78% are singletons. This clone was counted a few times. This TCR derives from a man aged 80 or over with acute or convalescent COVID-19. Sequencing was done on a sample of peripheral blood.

The CDR3 DNA is TGTGCCAGCAGTCCTGACAGGGCAAGGACCGGGGAGCTGTTTTTT. This encodes CASSPDRARTGELFF. This rearrangement joins TRBV6-5 to TRBJ2-2, with 7 bases aligning to TRBD1. Germline loops: CDR1 MNHEY, CDR2 SVGAGI. CDR3 length: 15 amino acids. V was pared by 5 bases and J by 5 bases, with 8 bases of the junction left unmatched.